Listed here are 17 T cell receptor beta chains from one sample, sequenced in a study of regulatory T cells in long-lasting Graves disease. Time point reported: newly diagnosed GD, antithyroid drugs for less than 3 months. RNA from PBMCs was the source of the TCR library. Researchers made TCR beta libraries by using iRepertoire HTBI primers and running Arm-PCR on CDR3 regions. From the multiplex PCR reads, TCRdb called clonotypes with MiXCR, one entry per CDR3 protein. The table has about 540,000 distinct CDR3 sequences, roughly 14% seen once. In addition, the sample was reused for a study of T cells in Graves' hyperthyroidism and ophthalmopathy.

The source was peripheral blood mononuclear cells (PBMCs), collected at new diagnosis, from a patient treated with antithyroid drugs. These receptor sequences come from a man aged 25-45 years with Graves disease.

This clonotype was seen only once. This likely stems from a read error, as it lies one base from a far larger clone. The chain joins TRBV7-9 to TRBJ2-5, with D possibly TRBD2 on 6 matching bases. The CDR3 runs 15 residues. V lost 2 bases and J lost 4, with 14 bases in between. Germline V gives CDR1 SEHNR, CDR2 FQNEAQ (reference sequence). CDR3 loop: CASSLRRTRGETQYF. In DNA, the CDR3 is TGTGCCAGCAGCTTAAGACGGACGCGGGGAGAGACCCAGTACTTC.

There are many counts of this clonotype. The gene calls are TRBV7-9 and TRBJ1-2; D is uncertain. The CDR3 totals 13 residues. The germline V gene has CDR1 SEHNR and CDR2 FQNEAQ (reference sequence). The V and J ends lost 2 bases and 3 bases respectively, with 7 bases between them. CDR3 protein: CASSLREDYGYTF. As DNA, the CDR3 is TGTGCCAGCAGCTTAAGAGAGGACTATGGCTACACCTTC.

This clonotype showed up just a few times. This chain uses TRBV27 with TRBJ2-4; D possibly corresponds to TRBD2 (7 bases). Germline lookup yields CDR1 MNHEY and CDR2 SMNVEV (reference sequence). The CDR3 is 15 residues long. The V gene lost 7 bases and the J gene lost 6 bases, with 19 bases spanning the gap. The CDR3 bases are TGTGCCAGCACCGGATGGGGGGGCGCAGGAAACATTCAGTACTTC. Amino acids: CASTGWGGAGNIQYF.

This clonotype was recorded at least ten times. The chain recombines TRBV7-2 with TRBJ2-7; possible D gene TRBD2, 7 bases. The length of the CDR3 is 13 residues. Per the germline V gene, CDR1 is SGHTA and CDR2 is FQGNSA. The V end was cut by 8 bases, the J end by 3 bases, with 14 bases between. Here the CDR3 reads CASSWGGFYEQYF. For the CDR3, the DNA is TGTGCCAGCTCTTGGGGGGGCTTCTACGAGCAGTACTTC.

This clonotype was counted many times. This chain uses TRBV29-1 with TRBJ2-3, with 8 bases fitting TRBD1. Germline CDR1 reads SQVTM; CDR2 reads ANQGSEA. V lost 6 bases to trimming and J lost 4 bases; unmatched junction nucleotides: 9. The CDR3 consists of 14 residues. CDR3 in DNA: TGCAGCGTCCTGGGGACAGGCCGGTCAGATACGCAGTATTTT. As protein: CSVLGTGRSDTQYF.

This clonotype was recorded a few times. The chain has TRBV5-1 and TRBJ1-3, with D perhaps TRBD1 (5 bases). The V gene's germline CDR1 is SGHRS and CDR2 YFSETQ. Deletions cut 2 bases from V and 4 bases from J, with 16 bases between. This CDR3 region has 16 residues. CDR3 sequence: CASSLDRLRGGNTIYF. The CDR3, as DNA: TGCGCCAGCAGCTTAGACCGACTCCGGGGCGGAAACACCATATATTTT.

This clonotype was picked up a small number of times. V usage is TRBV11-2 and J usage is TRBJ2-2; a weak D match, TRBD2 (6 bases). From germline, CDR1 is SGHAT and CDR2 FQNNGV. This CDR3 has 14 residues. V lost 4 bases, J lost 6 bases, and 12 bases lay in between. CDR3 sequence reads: CASSSLTGAGELFF. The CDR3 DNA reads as TGTGCCAGCAGCTCCCTCACGGGGGCCGGGGAGCTGTTTTTT.

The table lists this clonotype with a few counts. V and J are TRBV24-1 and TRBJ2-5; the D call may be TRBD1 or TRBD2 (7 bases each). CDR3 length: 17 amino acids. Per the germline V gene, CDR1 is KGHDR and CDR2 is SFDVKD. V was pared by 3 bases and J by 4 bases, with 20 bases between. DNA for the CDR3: TGTGCCACCAGTGATCCCCGAGGACTAGGGGGCGGAGAGACCCAGTACTTC. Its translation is CATSDPRGLGGGETQYF.

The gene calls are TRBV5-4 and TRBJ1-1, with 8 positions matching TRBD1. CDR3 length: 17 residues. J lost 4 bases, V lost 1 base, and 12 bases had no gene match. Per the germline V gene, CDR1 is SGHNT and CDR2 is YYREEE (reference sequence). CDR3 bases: TGTGCCAGCAGCTTGCCAGGGGGCGAACTCTGGGGCACTGAAGCTTTCTTT. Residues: CASSLPGGELWGTEAFF.

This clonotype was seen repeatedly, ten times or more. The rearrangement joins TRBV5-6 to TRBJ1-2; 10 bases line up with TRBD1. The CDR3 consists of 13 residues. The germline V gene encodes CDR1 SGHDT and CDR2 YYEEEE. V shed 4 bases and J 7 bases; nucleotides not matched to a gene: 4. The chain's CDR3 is CASSGDRGGGYTF. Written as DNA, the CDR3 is TGTGCCAGCAGCGGGGACAGGGGAGGTGGCTACACCTTC.

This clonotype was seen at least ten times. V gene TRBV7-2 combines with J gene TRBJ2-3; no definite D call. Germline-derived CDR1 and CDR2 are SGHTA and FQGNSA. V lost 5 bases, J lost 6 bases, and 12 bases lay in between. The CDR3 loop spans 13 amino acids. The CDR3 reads CASSPPLRDTQYF. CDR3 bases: TGTGCCAGCAGCCCCCCCCTCAGGGATACGCAGTATTTT.

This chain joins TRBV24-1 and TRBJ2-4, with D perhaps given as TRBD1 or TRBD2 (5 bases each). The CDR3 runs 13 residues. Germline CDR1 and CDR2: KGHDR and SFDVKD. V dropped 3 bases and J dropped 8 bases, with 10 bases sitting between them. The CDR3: CATSDGSRDIQYF. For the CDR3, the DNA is TGTGCCACCAGTGATGGGAGCAGGGACATTCAGTACTTC.

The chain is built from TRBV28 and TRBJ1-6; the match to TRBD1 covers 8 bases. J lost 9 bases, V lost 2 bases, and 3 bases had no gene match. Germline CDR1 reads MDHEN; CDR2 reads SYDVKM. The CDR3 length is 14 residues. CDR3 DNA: TGTGCCAGCAGTTTAGCCAGGGGGCGTTCACCCCTCCACTTT. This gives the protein CASSLARGRSPLHF.

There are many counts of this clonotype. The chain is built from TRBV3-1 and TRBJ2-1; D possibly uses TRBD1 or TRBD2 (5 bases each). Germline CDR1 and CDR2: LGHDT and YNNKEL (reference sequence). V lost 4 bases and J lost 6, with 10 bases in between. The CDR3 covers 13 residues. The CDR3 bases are TGTGCCAGCAGCCGTGGGGGTCCCAATGAGCAGTTCTTC. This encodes CASSRGGPNEQFF.

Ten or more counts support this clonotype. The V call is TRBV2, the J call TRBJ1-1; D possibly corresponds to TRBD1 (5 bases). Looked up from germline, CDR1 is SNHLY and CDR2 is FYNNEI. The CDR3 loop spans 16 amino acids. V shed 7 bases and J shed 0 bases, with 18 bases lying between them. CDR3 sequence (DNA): TGTGCCAGCAAAAAGGGGAAGATCCTCATGAACACTGAAGCTTTCTTT. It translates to CASKKGKILMNTEAFF.

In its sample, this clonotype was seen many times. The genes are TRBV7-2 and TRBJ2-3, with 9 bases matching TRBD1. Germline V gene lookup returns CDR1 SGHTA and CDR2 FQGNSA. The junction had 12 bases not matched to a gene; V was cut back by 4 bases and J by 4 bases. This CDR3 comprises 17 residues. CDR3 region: CASSYLRTGDESDTQYF. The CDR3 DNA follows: TGTGCCAGCAGCTATTTACGGACAGGGGATGAGTCAGATACGCAGTATTTT.

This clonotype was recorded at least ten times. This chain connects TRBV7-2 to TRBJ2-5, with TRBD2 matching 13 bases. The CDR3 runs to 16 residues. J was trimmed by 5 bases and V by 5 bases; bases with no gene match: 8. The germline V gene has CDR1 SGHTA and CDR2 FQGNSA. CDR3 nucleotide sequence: TGTGCCAGCAGCATTCCGGGACTAGCGGGAACCGAGACCCAGTACTTC. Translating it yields CASSIPGLAGTETQYF.